A selection of T cell receptor beta chains follows, all from one sample in a study of early T cells in non-severe SARS-CoV-2 infection. MiXCR, applied by TCRdb to the 5' RACE reads, yields one record per CDR3 protein. The repertoire consists of roughly 41,000 distinct CDR3 sequences, with under 6.5% occurring once and the leading ten covering approximately 24%. Sequencing used whole blood. Receptors originate from an adult who was a healthcare worker with PCR-confirmed SARS-CoV-2 infection or an uninfected control (not recorded which). Both conserved end residues are part of each CDR3. Each record gives: V gene, clone size, J gene, D gene, CDR3 DNA, CDR3 protein. A D gene is named only where the DNA matches it firmly. Only part of the rows carry a size: once, few, many, or a class if the clone is expanded.

V: TRBV12-3/TRBV12-4; size: many; J: TRBJ1-3; D: NA; DNA: TGTGCCAGCAGTTTAATGGGCTCTGGAAACACCATATATTTT; CDR3: CASSLMGSGNTIYF
V: TRBV7-9; size: many; J: TRBJ2-2; D: NA; DNA: TGTGCCAGCAGCTTAGGGCGGAACACCGGGGAGCTGTTTTTT; CDR3: CASSLGRNTGELFF
V: TRBV5-6; size: few; J: TRBJ2-3; D: TRBD2; DNA: TGTGCCAGCAGCCGACCGGGACTAGCGGGAGGACGCACAGATACGCAGTATTTT; CDR3: CASSRPGLAGGRTDTQYF
V: TRBV28; size: many; J: TRBJ1-5; D: NA; DNA: TGTGCCAGCAGTCAAGACAGGAAAGTCGCAGCCCAGCATTTT; CDR3: CASSQDRKVAAQHF
V: TRBV7-3; size: few; J: TRBJ2-1; D: TRBD1; DNA: TGTGCCAGCAGCTTAGACAGGGGCACCGAGCAGTTCTTC; CDR3: CASSLDRGTEQFF
V: TRBV5-4; size: many; J: TRBJ1-1; D: NA; DNA: TGTGCCAGCAGCTCCTGGACGGGGGAGAACACTGAAGCTTTCTTT; CDR3: CASSSWTGENTEAFF
V: TRBV6-5; size: many; J: TRBJ2-2; D: NA; DNA: TGTGCCAGCAGTTACTCATCACGCGGCGGGATTCAAGCCGGGGAGCTGTTTTTT; CDR3: CASSYSSRGGIQAGELFF
V: TRBV19; size: many; J: TRBJ2-5; D: TRBD2; DNA: TGTGCCAGTAGTGACGGAGCGGGACGGTTCGGAGAGACCCAGTACTTC; CDR3: CASSDGAGRFGETQYF
V: TRBV2; size: NA; J: TRBJ2-1; D: NA; DNA: TGTGCCAGTCTATCGGCCTCCTACAATGAGCAGTTCTTC; CDR3: CASLSASYNEQFF
V: TRBV28; size: many; J: TRBJ1-5; D: NA; DNA: TGTGCCAGCAGTTTAGCCTCAGCTGGTCAGCCCCAGCATTTT; CDR3: CASSLASAGQPQHF
V: TRBV15; size: many; J: TRBJ2-1; D: TRBD2; DNA: TGTGCCACCAGTCCTCTAGCGGGAGCTCTTGAGCAGTTCTTC; CDR3: CATSPLAGALEQFF
V: TRBV24-1; size: many; J: TRBJ2-1; D: NA; DNA: TGTGCCACCAGTGACCAACCCCGGAGGGCGAGCTCCTACAATGAGCAGTTCTTC; CDR3: CATSDQPRRASSYNEQFF
V: TRBV6-5; size: few; J: TRBJ1-4; D: TRBD1; DNA: TGTGCCAGCAGCACAGGGGTTACTAATGAAAAACTGTTTTTT; CDR3: CASSTGVTNEKLFF
V: TRBV7-3; size: few; J: TRBJ1-6; D: NA; DNA: TGTGCCAGCAGCCAATCGGGCTATAATTCACCCCTCCACTTT; CDR3: CASSQSGYNSPLHF
V: TRBV30; size: many; J: TRBJ2-3; D: TRBD2; DNA: TGTGCCTGGAGTACAAGCGGGAGAAGCGGTACGCAGTATTTT; CDR3: CAWSTSGRSGTQYF
V: TRBV7-2; size: many; J: TRBJ2-5; D: NA; DNA: TGTGCCAGCCACCGAGGGGGAGGGTTACTACAAGAGACCCAGTACTTC; CDR3: CASHRGGGLLQETQYF
V: TRBV15; size: many; J: TRBJ2-1; D: NA; DNA: TGTGCCACCAGCACGGCCGTGGCCCGGGATAGGGTGCAGTTCTTC; CDR3: CATSTAVARDRVQFF
V: TRBV20-1; size: many; J: TRBJ2-3; D: NA; DNA: TGCAGTGCTAGAGATCGGCCTAGCGCCACAGATACGCAGTATTTT; CDR3: CSARDRPSATDTQYF
V: TRBV20-1; size: many; J: TRBJ2-5; D: TRBD1; DNA: TGCAGTGCTAGAGATGGGGCAGGGGGAGAGACCCAGTACTTC; CDR3: CSARDGAGGETQYF
V: TRBV4-1; size: many; J: TRBJ1-6; D: NA; DNA: TGCGCCAGCAGCCAAGAGCCGAGCTCCTATAATTCACCCCTCCACTTT; CDR3: CASSQEPSSYNSPLHF
V: TRBV4-3; size: many; J: TRBJ1-1; D: TRBD1; DNA: TGCGCCAGCAGCCACATTAACAGGGGGGACACTGAAGCTTTCTTT; CDR3: CASSHINRGDTEAFF